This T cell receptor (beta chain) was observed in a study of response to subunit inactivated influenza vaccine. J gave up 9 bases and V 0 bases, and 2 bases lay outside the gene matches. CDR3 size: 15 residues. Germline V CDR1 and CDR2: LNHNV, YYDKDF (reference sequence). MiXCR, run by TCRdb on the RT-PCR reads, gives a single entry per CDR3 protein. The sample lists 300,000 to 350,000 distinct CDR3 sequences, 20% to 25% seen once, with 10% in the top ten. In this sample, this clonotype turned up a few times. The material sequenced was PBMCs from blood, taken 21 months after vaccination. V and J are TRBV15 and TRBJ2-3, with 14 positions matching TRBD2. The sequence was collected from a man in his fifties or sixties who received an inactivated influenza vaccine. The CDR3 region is CATSRETSGRETQYF. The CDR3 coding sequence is TGTGCCACCAGCAGAGAGACTAGCGGGAGGGAAACGCAGTATTTT.